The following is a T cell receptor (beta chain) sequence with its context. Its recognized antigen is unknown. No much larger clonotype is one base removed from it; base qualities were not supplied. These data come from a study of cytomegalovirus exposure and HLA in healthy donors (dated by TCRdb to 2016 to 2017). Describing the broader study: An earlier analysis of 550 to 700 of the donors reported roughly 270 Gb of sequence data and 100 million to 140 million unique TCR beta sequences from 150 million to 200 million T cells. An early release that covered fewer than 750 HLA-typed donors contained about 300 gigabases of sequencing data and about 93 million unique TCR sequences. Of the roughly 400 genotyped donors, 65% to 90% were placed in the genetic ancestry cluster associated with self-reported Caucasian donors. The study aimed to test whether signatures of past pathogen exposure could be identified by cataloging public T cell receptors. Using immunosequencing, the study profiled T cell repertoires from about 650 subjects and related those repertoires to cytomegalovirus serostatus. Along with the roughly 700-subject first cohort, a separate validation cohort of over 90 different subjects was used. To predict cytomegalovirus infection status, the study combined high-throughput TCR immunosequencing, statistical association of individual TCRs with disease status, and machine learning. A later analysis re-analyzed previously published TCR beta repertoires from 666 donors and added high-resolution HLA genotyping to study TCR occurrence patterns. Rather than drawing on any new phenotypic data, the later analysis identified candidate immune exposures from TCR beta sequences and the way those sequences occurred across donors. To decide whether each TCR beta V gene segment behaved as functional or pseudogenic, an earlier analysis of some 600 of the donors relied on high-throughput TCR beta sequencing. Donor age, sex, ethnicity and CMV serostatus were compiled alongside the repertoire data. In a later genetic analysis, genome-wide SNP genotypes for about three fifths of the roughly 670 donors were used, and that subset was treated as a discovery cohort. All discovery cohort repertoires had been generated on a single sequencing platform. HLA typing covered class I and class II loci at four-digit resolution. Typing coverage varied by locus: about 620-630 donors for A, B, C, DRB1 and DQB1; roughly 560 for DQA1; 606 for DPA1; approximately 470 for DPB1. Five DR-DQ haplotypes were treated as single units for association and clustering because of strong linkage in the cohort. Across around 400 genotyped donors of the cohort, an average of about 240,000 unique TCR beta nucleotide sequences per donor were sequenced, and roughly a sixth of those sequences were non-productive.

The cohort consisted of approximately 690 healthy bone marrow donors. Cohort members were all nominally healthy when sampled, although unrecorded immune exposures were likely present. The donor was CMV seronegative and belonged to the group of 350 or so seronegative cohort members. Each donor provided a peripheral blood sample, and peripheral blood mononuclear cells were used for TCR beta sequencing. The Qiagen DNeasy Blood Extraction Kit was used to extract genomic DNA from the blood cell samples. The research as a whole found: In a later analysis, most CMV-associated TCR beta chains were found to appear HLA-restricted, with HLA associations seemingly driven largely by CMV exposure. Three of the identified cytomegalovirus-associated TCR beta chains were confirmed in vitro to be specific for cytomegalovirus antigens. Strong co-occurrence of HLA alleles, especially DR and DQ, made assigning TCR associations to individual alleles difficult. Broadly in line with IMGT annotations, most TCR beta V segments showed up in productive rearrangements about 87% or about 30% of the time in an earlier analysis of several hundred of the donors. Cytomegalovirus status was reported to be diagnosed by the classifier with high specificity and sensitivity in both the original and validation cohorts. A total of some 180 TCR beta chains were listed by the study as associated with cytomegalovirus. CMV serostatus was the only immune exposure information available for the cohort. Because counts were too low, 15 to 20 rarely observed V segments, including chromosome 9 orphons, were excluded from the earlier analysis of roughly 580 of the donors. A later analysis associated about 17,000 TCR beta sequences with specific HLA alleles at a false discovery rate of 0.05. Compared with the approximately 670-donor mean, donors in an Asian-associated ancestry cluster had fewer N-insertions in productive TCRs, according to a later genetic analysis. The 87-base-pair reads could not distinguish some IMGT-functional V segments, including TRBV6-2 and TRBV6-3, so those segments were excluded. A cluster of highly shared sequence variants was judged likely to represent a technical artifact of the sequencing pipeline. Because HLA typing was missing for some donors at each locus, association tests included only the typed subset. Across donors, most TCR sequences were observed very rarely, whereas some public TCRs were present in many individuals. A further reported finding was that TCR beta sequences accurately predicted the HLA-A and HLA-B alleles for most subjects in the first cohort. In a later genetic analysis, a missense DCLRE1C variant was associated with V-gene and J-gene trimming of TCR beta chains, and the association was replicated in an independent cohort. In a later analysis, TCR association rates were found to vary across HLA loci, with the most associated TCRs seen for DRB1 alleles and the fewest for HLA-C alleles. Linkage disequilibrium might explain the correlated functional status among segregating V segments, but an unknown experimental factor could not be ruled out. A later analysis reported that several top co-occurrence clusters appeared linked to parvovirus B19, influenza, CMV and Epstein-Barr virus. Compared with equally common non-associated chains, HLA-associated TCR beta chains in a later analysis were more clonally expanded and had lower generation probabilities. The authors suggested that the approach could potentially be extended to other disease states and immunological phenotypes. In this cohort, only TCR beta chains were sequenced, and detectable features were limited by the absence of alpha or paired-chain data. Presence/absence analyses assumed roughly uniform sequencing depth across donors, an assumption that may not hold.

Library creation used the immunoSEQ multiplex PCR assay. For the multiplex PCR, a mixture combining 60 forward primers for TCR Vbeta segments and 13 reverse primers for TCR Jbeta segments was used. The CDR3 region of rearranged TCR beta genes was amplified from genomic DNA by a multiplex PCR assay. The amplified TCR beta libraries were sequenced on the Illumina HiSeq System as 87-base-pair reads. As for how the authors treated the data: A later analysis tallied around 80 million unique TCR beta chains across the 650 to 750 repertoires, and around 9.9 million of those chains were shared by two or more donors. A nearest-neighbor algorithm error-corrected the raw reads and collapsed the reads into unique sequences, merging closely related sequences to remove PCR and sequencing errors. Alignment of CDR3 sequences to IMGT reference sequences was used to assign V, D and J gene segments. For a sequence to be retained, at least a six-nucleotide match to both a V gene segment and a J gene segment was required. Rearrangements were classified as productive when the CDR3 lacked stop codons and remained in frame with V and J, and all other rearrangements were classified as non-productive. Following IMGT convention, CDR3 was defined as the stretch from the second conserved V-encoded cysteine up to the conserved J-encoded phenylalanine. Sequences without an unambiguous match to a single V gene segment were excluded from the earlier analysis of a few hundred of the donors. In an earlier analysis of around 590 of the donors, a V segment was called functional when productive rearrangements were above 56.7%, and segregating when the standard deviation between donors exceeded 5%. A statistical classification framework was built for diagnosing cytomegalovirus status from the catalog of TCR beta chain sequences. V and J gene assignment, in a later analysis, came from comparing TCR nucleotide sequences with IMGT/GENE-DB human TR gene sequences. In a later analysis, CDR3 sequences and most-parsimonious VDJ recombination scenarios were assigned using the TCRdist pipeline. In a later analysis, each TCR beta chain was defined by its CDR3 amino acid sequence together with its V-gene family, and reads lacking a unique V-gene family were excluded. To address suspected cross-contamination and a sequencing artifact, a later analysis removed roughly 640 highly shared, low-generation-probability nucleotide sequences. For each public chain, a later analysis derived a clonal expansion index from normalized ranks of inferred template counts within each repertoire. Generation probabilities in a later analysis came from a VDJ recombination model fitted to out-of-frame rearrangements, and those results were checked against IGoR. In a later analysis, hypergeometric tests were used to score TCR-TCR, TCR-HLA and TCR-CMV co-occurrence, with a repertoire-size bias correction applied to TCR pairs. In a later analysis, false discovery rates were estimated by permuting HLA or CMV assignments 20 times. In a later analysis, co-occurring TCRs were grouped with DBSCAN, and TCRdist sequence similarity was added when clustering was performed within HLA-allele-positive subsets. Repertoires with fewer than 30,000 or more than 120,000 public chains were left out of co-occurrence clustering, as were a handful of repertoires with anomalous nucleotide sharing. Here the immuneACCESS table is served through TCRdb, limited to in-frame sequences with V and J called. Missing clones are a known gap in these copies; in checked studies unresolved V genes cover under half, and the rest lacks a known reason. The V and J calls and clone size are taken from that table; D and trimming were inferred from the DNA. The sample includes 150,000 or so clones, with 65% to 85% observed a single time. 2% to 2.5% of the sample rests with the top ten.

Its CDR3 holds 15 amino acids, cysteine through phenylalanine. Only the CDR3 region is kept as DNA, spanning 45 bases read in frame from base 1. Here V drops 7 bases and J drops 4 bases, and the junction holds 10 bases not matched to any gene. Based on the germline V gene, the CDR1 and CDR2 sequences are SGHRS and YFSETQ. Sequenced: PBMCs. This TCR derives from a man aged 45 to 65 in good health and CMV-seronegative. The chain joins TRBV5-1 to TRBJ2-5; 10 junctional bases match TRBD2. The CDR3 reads CASLPAGGLGETQYF. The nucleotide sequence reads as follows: TGCGCCAGCTTACCAGCGGGAGGGCTCGGAGAGACCCAGTACTTC. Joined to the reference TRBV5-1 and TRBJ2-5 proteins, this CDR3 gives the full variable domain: KAGVTQTPRYLIKTRGQQVTLSCSPISGHRSVSWYQQTPGQGLQFLFEYFSETQRNKGNFPGRFSGRQFSNSRSEMNVSTLELGDSALYLCASLPAGGLGETQYFGPGTRLLVL.